One and the same sample provided the 18 T cell receptor beta chains below, sequenced in a study of blood T cells in healthy people across ages. A second PCR of 7 to 11 cycles used a sample-barcoded 5' primer and a J-beta primer mix. TCRdb used MiXCR to reprocess the 5' RACE reads, holding one entry per CDR3 protein. The repertoire includes 1.5 million to 1.8 million distinct CDR3 sequences, roughly two fifths of them detected once, and over 3.5% sits in the top ten. Sequenced material: blood. Receptors originate from a woman under 30 in good health.

This clonotype has only a few counts. The chain recombines TRBV29-1 with TRBJ1-2; D gene uncertain. The ends were cut back, 6 bases at V and 8 bases at J, with 13 bases in the middle. This CDR3 is built from 11 residues. Germline V gene lookup returns CDR1 SQVTM and CDR2 ANQGSEA. CDR3: CSVTRLGGYTF. DNA for the CDR3: TGCAGCGTAACGCGACTTGGCGGCTACACCTTC. The full variable domain, completed using reference TRBV29-1 and TRBJ1-2, is SAVISQKPSRDICQRGTSLTIQCQVDSQVTMMFWYRQQPGQSLTLIATANQGSEATYESGFVIDKFPISRPNLTFSTLTVSNMSPEDSSIYLCSVTRLGGYTFGSGTRLTVV.

This clonotype has ten or more counts. The rearrangement uses TRBV10-3 and TRBJ2-7; 8 bases agree with TRBD1. The CDR3 runs 14 residues. After removal of 6 bases from V and 0 bases from J, the junction contained 4 bases not matched to a gene. Germline V lookup: CDR1 ENHRY, CDR2 SYGVKD. The CDR3 nucleotides are TGTGCCATCAGGATGACAGGGGCCTCCTACGAGCAGTACTTC. Encoded protein: CAIRMTGASYEQYF.

The V and J genes are TRBV6-5 and TRBJ1-2; 12 nucleotides line up with TRBD1. The CDR3 length is 17 residues. The V and J ends lost 0 bases and 4 bases, in that order; junction bases with no gene match: 6. The V gene's germline CDR1 is MNHEY and CDR2 SVGAGI. The CDR3 region has the DNA TGTGCCAGCAGTTACTCGGGGACAGGGGGCTTTATCTATGGCTACACCTTC. Translation gives CASSYSGTGGFIYGYTF.

This clonotype was detected only a few times. The V call is TRBV29-1, the J call TRBJ1-2; D uncertain. Trimming shortened V by 6 bases and J by 5 bases, and 7 bases separated the two germline ends. From germline, CDR1 is SQVTM and CDR2 ANQGSEA. This CDR3 contains 10 residues. This CDR3 is CSVRFYGYTF. CDR3 DNA sequence: TGCAGCGTGCGCTTTTATGGCTACACCTTC.

The chain combines TRBV7-9 with TRBJ1-6; 8 bases match TRBD1. This CDR3 has 15 residues. J lost 9 bases, V lost 4 bases, and 8 bases had no gene match. The V gene's germline CDR1 is SEHNR and CDR2 FQNEAQ (reference sequence). The CDR3 loop is CASSYGTGPISPLHF. The CDR3 bases are TGTGCCAGCAGCTACGGGACAGGACCAATTTCACCCCTCCACTTT.

This clonotype was counted a few times. This sequence joins TRBV18 and TRBJ1-1; 9 nucleotides align to TRBD1. V was clipped by 5 bases and J by 3 bases; unmatched bases: 7. Germline V CDR1 and CDR2: KGHSH, LQKENI. The CDR3 length is 15 residues. The CDR3 DNA follows: TGTGCCAGCTCAGAAAAACAGGGGGCAGACACTGAAGCTTTCTTT. As protein: CASSEKQGADTEAFF.

In its sample, this clonotype was seen a few times. V and J are TRBV3-1 and TRBJ1-2; TRBD1 matches at 7 bases. Germline loops: CDR1 LGHDT, CDR2 YNNKEL (reference sequence). The CDR3 consists of 14 residues. The V gene end was trimmed by 6 bases and the J gene end by 6 bases; junction bases not matched to a gene: 10. This chain's CDR3 is CASRKGEGGDGYTF. DNA of the CDR3: TGTGCCAGCAGAAAAGGGGAAGGGGGCGATGGCTACACCTTC.

The chain uses TRBV2 and TRBJ1-2; no firm D call. CDR1 is SNHLY, CDR2 FYNNEI, per germline. Deletions cut 4 bases from V and 7 bases from J, with 10 bases between. The CDR3 covers 12 residues. This CDR3 is CASSVREVGYTF. CDR3 in DNA: TGTGCCAGCAGTGTGCGGGAGGTTGGCTACACCTTC.

This chain connects TRBV6-6 to TRBJ1-4; no reliable D call. The CDR3 length is 15 residues. V lost 2 bases, J lost 3 bases, and 10 bases lay in between. CDR1 is MNHNY and CDR2 is SVGAGI in the germline V gene (reference sequence). The CDR3 sequence is CASSYGRVANEKLFF. The CDR3 nucleotides read TGTGCCAGCAGTTACGGGAGGGTGGCTAATGAAAAACTGTTTTTT.

The V and J genes are TRBV27 and TRBJ1-2; 7 positions agree with TRBD1. The CDR3 runs 14 residues. Germline CDR1 and CDR2: MNHEY and SMNVEV (reference sequence). J was trimmed by 6 bases and V by 1 base; bases with no gene match: 5. The CDR3 reads CASSLFKGGHGYTF. CDR3 bases: TGTGCCAGCAGTTTATTTAAAGGGGGCCATGGCTACACCTTC.

This clonotype occurred a few times. The rearrangement uses TRBV5-6 and TRBJ2-1; 8 nucleotides agree with TRBD2. In germline, CDR1 is SGHDT, CDR2 YYEEEE. This CDR3 is 15 amino acids long. V dropped 4 bases and J dropped 2; count of bases not matched to a gene: 5. The CDR3 region is CASSQEAGAYNEQFF. CDR3 in DNA: TGTGCCAGCAGCCAAGAAGCGGGGGCCTACAATGAGCAGTTCTTC. The full variable domain, completed using reference TRBV5-6 and TRBJ2-1, is DAGVTQSPTHLIKTRGQQVTLRCSPKSGHDTVSWYQQALGQGPQFIFQYYEEEERQRGNFPDRFSGHQFPNYSSELNVNALLLGDSALYLCASSQEAGAYNEQFFGPGTRLTVL.

V usage is TRBV20-1 and J usage is TRBJ2-3, with a weak D call TRBD2 (5 bases). V lost 0 bases, J lost 1 base, and 8 bases lay in between. The CDR3 has 14 amino acids. Germline values: CDR1 DFQATT, CDR2 SNEGSKA (reference sequence). The CDR3 bases are TGCAGTGCTAGAGATGTGGAGGGCACAGATACGCAGTATTTT. Amino acids: CSARDVEGTDTQYF.

The chain employs TRBV4-3 and TRBJ2-5; tentative D call: TRBD2 (5 bases). CDR1 and CDR2 from the germline V gene are LGHNA and YSLEER. The CDR3 sequence is 16 residues long. The germline V and J ends were trimmed by 1 base and 11 bases, with 23 bases remaining between them. The CDR3 DNA reads TGCGCCAGCAGCCAAGTTGGTTACGGGAACCTCAATGAGCAGTACTTC. Its translation is CASSQVGYGNLNEQYF.

The chain carries TRBV29-1 and TRBJ2-5; tentative D call: TRBD1 (6 bases). Germline V gene data show CDR1 as SQVTM and CDR2 as ANQGSEA. The CDR3 consists of 13 residues. With 5 bases removed from V and 4 bases from J, the gap between germline ends came to 14 bases. CDR3 DNA sequence: TGCAGCGTTCCCTACAGGGCCGGAGAGACCCAGTACTTC. Translation gives CSVPYRAGETQYF.

This clonotype has more than one count but fewer than ten. DNA for the CDR3: TGCAGCGTGCAAGGGGGGGAAGCCTCGCACACTGAAGCTTTCTTT. It encodes CSVQGGEASHTEAFF. The J gene is TRBJ1-1, the V gene TRBV29-1, with D possibly matching TRBD1 (6 bases). Germline V CDR1 and CDR2: SQVTM, ANQGSEA. The V end was cut by 6 bases, the J end by 3 bases, with 20 bases between. The CDR3 is 15 residues long.

In its sample, this clonotype was seen a few times. The chain recombines TRBV29-1 with TRBJ2-7; TRBD1 matches at 8 bases. The CDR3 covers 15 residues. V was clipped by 7 bases and J by 2 bases; unmatched bases: 13. Germline V gives CDR1 SQVTM, CDR2 ANQGSEA. The CDR3 DNA is TGCAGCGCCCCATTTTTGAGACAGGGGACCTACGAGCAGTACTTC. Protein: CSAPFLRQGTYEQYF.

The chain carries TRBV12-3 or TRBV12-4 and TRBJ1-3; 9 nucleotides match TRBD1. The CDR3 is 14 residues long. V lost 6 bases and J lost 4; bases outside the gene matches: 4. CDR3 sequence (DNA): TGTGCCAGCAGACCTGGGACAGGGGGAAACACCATATATTTT. It is translated as CASRPGTGGNTIYF.

The rearrangement links TRBV3-1 to TRBJ2-1; D is unclear. The CDR3 is 13 amino acids. Germline V gene sequence: CDR1 LGHDT, CDR2 YNNKEL (reference sequence). V was clipped by 9 bases and J by 0 bases, with 9 bases between them. This CDR3 is CASGESSYNEQFF. Here the CDR3 DNA reads TGTGCCAGTGGTGAGAGCTCCTACAATGAGCAGTTCTTC.